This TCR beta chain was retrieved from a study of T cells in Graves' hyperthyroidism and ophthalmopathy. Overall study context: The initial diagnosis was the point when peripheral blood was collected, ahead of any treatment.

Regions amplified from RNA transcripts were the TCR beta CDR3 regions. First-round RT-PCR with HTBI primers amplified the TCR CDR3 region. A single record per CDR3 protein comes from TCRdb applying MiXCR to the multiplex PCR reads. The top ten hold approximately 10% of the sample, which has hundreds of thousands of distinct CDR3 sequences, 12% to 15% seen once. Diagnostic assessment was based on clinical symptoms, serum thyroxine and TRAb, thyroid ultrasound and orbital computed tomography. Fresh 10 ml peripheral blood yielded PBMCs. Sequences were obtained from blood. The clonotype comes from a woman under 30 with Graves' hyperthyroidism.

DNA for the CDR3: TGTGCCAGCTCAAAGGGGGTCAGAGAGCCCCAGCATTTT. Residues: CASSKGVREPQHF. J is TRBJ1-5 and V is TRBV18; the D gene is possibly TRBD1 (6 bases). The CDR3 has 13 residues. The germline CDR1 and CDR2 sequences are KGHSH and LQKENI. The ends were cut back, 5 bases at V and 8 bases at J, with 13 bases in the middle.